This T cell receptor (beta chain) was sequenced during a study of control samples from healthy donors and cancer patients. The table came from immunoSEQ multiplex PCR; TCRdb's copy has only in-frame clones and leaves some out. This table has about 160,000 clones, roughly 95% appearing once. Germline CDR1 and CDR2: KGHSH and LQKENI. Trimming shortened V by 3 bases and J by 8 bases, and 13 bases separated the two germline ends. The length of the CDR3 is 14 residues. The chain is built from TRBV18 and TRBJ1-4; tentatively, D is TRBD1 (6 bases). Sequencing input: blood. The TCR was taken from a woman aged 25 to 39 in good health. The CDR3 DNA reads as TGTGCCAGCTCACCGGGGGGCTTGGACGAAAAACTGTTTTTT. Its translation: CASSPGGLDEKLFF.